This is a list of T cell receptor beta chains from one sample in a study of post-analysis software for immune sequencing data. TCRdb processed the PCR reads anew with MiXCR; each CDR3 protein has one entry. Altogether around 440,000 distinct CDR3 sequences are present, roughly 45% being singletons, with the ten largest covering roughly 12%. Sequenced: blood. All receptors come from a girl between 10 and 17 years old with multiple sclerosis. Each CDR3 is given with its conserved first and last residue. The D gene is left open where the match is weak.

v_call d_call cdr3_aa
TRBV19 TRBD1 CASSIEGQGAANEQFF
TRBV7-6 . CASSLDGTIRGDTQYF
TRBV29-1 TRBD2 CSVEDYGLAGVPYNEQFF
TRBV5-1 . CASSFRWENTEAFF
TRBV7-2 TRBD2 CASSMGLGPETQYF
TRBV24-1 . CATSDTGHPGQPQHF
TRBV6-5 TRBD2 CASSYSSSGRNEQFF
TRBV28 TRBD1 CAGGQGGSEQYF
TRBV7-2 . CASSYPTVTYEQYF
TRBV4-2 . CASSQGGPSGQNEQYF
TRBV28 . CASSFLARVTQYF
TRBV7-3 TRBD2 CASSLSGGSLNEQFF
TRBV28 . CASSLIGTANTEAFF
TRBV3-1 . CASSKTRGDTQYF